What follows describes a single T cell receptor beta chain. No cognate antigen has been identified for it. Base qualities are not at hand, and no much larger clone is one base apart. This sample includes further DNA sequences coding for the same CDR3. This sample was taken from a study of beta chain features in type 1 diabetes (dated by TCRdb to about 2018). The study in broad terms: Patients and healthy donors did not differ in mean age, gender distribution, total cell number or subset yield. Across all samples, some 99 million sorted cells were examined, and cell number per subset correlated strongly with RNA yield. The study compared the TCRB repertoires of sorted circulating CD4+ T cell subsets in recently diagnosed type 1 diabetes patients with those in matched healthy donors. Naive and central memory subsets were obtained from all 30 or so donors, but regulatory and stem cell-like memory subsets were isolated from only 8 patients and 8 healthy donors.

The entire amount of isolated RNA was reverse transcribed using the High Capacity cDNA Reverse Transcription Kit, so the sequenced TCRB transcripts were expressed ones. Deep immunoSEQ sequencing was performed on naive, central memory and regulatory T cell samples, with an average of around 3.5 million total reads per sample. After sorted cells were lysed in RLT buffer, RNA was extracted with DNase-treated RNeasy Micro or Mini kits, with the choice depending on cell number. To prevent cross-contamination, every cell subset was processed on its own, while patient and healthy donor samples were processed together. Using the immunoSEQ multiplex PCR, TCRB sequences were amplified from cDNA into 87-bp fragments spanning the CDR3 region. Amplicons were sequenced on the Illumina HiSeq platform. The study's processing was this. PCR bias was computationally corrected using synthetic template baselines, reads within Hamming distance 2 were collapsed, and singletons that could not be merged were discarded. Reads were aligned against IMGT so that V, D and J genes, CDR3 length and insertions or deletions at six rearrangement sites could be assigned. Within each subset, clonotype counts were normalized to sorted cell number, after which true diversity and Gini coefficients were computed with the tcR R package. Repertoire sharing was quantified using the overlap coefficient calculated on TCRB nucleotide sequences. Out-of-frame TCRB sequences from naive cells were analyzed to stand in for the pre-selection repertoire. TCRdb took this table from immuneACCESS and kept in-frame rearrangements with V and J called. Such tables lack part of the clones; where checked against another copy, unresolved V genes explain under half of the gap, and the rest is unexplained. That table supplies the V and J calls and clone size; D and trimming were determined from the DNA. The sample table records hundreds of thousands of clones; roughly 16% of these occur just once. 0.093% of the sample comes from the top ten.

Points the paper makes about the study in general: Because cDNA was sequenced instead of genomic DNA, activated cells with high expression could be over-represented, although the groups did not differ in activation or CD3 levels. In all four CD4+ subsets, TCRB CDR3 length was moderately but significantly shorter in type 1 diabetes patients. PCR might favor shorter templates, but patient and control samples were amplified and corrected together, so any skew would affect both groups equally. At VDJ recombination sites, type 1 diabetes patients had fewer insertions and more deleted nucleotides, which implies abnormalities in thymic rearrangement. Naive, central memory and regulatory TCRB repertoires appeared to be more similar among patients than among healthy donors. Only small numbers of individuals were included in the HLA sub-analyses, which left unresolved whether HLA type had any influence on TCRB rearrangement.

CDR1 and CDR2 are drawn from the germline V gene (reference sequence): DFQATT, SNEGSKA. The CDR3 numbers 11 residues from cysteine through phenylalanine. Only the CDR3 portion is preserved as DNA: 33 bases, with reading frame beginning at the first base. V loses 2 bases, J loses 5 bases, and the germline ends lie 6 bases apart. Each donor gave one peripheral blood draw, averaging roughly 100 mL, which was collected into heparinised tubes. A BD FACSAria II was used to sort naive, central memory, regulatory and stem cell-like memory CD4+ T cells with a panel that included CD45RO, CCR7, CD25, CD127, CD95 and CD27. A purity above 98% was achieved for all sorted populations. PBMCs were isolated right away by Lymphoprep density gradient centrifugation and were stained directly, without culture. To minimize batch effects, samples were stained and sorted in pairs, one healthy donor with one patient per experiment.

This TCR was recovered from a man between 18 and 35 years old in good health. The V gene is TRBV20-1 and the J gene is TRBJ2-5; possibly the D gene is TRBD2, per 6 matching bases. Source material: naive CD4+ T cells from blood. The sample's cell subset or site label, decoded: true naive CD4+ T cells. The CDR3 loop reads CSARRGETQYF. In nucleotide form, the sequence is TGCAGTGCTAGACGGGGGGAGACCCAGTACTTC.